This section outlines one T cell receptor beta chain sequence together with its context. The antigen is unknown. The data originate from a study of ipilimumab plus nivolumab after autologous stem cell transplantation. Whole-study findings and limits: Per the authors, repertoire, Treg and microbiota data justify further study.

The CDR3 runs to 14 residues. V was clipped by 1 base and J by 4 bases, with 11 bases between them. Germline V lookup: CDR1 LNHNV, CDR2 YYDKDF (reference sequence). Patients got ipilimumab 1 mg/kg beginning 14 to 28 days post-transplant. Patients got 3 mg/kg IV nivolumab weeks 1, 4, 7, 10, then biweekly through week 26. Sequencing used immunoSEQ multiplex PCR; TCRdb keeps in-frame clones, though not all of them. The sample yields around 13,000 clones, about three quarters seen once. The chain employs TRBV15 and TRBJ2-7; perhaps TRBD2 as D (5 bases). The sample was PBMCs, taken in a trial of ipilimumab plus nivolumab as post-transplant consolidation. The receptor comes from a male donor with diffuse large B-cell lymphoma. The CDR3 reads CATSRGNRGYEQYF. The CDR3 DNA reads TGTGCCACCAGCAGAGGAAACCGAGGGTACGAGCAGTACTTC. Combining the CDR3 with reference TRBV15 and TRBJ2-7 gives the whole variable domain DAMVIQNPRYQVTQFGKPVTLSCSQTLNHNVMYWYQQKSSQAPKLLFHYYDKDFNNEADTPDNFQSRRPNTSFCFLDIRSPGLGDTAMYLCATSRGNRGYEQYFGPGTRLTVT.